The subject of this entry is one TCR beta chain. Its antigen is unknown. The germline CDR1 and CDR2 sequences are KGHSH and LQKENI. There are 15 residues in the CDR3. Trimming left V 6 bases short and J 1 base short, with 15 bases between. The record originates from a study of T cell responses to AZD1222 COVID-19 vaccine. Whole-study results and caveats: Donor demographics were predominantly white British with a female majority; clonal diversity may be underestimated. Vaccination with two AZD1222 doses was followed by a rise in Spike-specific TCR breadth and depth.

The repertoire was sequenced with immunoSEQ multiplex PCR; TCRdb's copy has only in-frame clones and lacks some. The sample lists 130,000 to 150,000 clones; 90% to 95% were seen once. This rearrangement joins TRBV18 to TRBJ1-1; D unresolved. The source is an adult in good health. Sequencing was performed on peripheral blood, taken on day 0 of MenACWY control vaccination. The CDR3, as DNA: TGTGCCAGCTCGCCAATCCGAACAGAGAACACTGAAGCTTTCTTT. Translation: CASSPIRTENTEAFF.